This T cell receptor (beta chain) comes out of a study of OX40 agonist ivuxolimab in advanced cancers. Data came from immunoSEQ multiplex PCR; TCRdb stores just in-frame clones and leaves some out. This sample carries fewer than 85,000 clones, about 88% of them seen once, and the ten largest clones take less than 0.8%. This clone has a handful of counts. The CDR3 spans 16 residues. J gave up 5 bases and V 0 bases, and 5 bases lay outside the gene matches. Germline CDR1 is SGHRS and CDR2 is YFSETQ. This chain joins TRBV5-1 and TRBJ2-2, with TRBD1 identical over 9 bases. Sequencing used CD4+ or CD8+ T cells sorted from blood, obtained in a trial of the OX40 agonist ivuxolimab. This receptor was identified in an adult with an advanced solid tumor such as melanoma, head and neck, liver or kidney cancer. In nucleotides, the CDR3 is TGCGCCAGCAGCTTGGATAGGACAGGGGAGACCGGGGAGCTGTTTTTT. Translation: CASSLDRTGETGELFF.